The TCR beta chain described here comes from a study of read filtering for tumor transcriptome and immune sequencing. From approximately 400 ng of RNA, a library with molecular barcoded alpha/delta and beta/gamma adaptors was made. One entry per CDR3 protein, called by TCRdb with MiXCR from the reads. This sample has tens of thousands of distinct CDR3 sequences, with approximately 12% found just once. CDR1 and CDR2 (germline): DFQATT, SNEGSKA (reference sequence). CDR3 length: 17 residues. V lost 3 bases, J lost 2 bases, and 20 bases lay in between. Study-level points and caveats: RNA-seq captured clonotypes less deeply and reliably than IR-seq.

About this clonotype: Its antigen is undetermined.

Sequenced material: a population of CD138-negative cells sorted from bone marrow. The rearrangement joins TRBV20-1 to TRBJ1-5, with D perhaps matching TRBD1 (5 bases). The receptor's source is a donor aged 40 or older with multiple myeloma. The CDR3 DNA reads as TGCAGTGCTAGGGGCGGGACGGGGCCTTTCGGCAATCAGCCCCAGCATTTT. It specifies CSARGGTGPFGNQPQHF.